The table lists the clone carrying this T cell receptor beta chain with many counts. This sample is drawn from a study of T cells of healthy individuals. TCRdb reanalysed the 5' RACE reads using MiXCR and keeps one entry per CDR3 protein. The sample records 65,000 to 95,000 distinct CDR3 sequences, about 5% being singletons. This receptor was taken from a female donor in good health.

The CDR3 DNA sequence: TGTGCCAGCAGCTTTAAGACGAAGGCCAACGTCCTGACTTTC. As protein: CASSFKTKANVLTF. V gene TRBV7-8 combines with J gene TRBJ2-6, with D unclear. The CDR3 covers 14 residues. Germline CDR1 reads SGHVS; CDR2 reads FQNEAQ. Trimming removed 3 bases from V and 6 bases from J, with 9 bases in between.